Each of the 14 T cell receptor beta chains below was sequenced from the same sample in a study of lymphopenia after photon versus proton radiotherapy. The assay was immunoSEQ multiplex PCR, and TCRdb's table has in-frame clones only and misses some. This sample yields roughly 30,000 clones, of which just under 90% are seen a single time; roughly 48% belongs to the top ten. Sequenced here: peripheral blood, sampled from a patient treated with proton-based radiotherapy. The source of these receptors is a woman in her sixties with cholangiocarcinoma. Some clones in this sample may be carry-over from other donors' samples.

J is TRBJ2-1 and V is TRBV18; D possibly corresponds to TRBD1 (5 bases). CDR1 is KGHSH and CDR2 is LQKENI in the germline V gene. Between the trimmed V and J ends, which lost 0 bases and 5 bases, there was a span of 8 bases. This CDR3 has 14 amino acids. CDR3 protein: CASSPPGVNNEQFF. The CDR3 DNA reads TGTGCCAGCTCACCACCAGGGGTGAACAATGAGCAGTTCTTC.

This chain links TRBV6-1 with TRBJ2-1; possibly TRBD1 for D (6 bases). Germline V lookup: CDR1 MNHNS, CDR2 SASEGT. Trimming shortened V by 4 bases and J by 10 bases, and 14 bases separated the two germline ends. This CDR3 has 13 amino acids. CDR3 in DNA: TGTGCCAGCAGTGTGACAGGCCTTTCGGAGCAGTTCTTC. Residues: CASSVTGLSEQFF.

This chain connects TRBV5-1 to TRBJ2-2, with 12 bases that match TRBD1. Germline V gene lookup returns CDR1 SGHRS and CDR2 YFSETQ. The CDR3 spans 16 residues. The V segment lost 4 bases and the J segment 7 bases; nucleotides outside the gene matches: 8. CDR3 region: CASSPPGQGAGGELFF. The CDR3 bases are TGCGCCAGCAGCCCTCCGGGACAGGGGGCAGGCGGGGAGCTGTTTTTT.

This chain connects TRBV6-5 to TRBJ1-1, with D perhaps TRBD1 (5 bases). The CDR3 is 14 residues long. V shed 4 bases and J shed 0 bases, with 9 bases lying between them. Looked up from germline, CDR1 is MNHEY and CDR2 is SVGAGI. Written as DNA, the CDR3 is TGTGCCAGCAGTTCGGGGCTCATGAACACTGAAGCTTTCTTT. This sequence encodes CASSSGLMNTEAFF.

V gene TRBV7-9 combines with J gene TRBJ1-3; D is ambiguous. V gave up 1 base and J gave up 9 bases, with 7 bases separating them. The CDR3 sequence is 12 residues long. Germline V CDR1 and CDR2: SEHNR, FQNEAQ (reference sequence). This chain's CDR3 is CASSLGASTIYF. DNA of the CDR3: TGTGCCAGCAGCTTAGGGGCCAGCACCATATATTTT. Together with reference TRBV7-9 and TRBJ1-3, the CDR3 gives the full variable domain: DTGVSQNPRHKITKRGQNVTFRCDPISEHNRLYWYRQTLGQGPEFLTYFQNEAQLEKSRLLSDRFSAERPKGSFSTLEIQRTEQGDSAMYLCASSLGASTIYFGEGSWLTVV.

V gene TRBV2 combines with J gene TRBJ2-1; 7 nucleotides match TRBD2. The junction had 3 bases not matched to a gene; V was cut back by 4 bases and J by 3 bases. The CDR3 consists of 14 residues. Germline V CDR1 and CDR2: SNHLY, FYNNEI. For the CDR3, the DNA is TGTGCCAGCAGTGTCGGGACTAACTACAATGAGCAGTTCTTC. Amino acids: CASSVGTNYNEQFF. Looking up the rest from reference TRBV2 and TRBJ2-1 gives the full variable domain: EPEVTQTPSHQVTQMGQEVILRCVPISNHLYFYWYRQILGQKVEFLVSFYNNEISEKSEIFDDQFSVERPDGSNFTLKIRSTKLEDSAMYFCASSVGTNYNEQFFGPGTRLTVL.

The CDR3 sequence: CAISGTGGGSPLHF. The CDR3 region has the DNA TGTGCCATCAGCGGAACAGGGGGCGGATCACCCCTCCACTTT. The chain is built from TRBV10-3 and TRBJ1-6; 9 bases agree with TRBD1. Germline CDR1 reads ENHRY; CDR2 reads SYGVKD. The CDR3 runs 14 residues. The junction had 7 bases not matched to a gene; V was cut back by 6 bases and J by 10 bases.

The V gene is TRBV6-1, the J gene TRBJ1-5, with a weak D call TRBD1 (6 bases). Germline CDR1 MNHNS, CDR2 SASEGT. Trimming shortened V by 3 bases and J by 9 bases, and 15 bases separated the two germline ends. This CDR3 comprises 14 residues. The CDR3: CASSDRTDHRPQHF. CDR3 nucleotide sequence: TGTGCCAGCAGTGATCGGACAGACCATCGGCCCCAGCATTTT.

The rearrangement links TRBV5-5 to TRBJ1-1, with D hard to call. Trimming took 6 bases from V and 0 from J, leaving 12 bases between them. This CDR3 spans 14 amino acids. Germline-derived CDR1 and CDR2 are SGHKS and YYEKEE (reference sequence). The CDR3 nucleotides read TGTGCCAGCACCACGGTAGAGATGAACACTGAAGCTTTCTTT. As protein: CASTTVEMNTEAFF.

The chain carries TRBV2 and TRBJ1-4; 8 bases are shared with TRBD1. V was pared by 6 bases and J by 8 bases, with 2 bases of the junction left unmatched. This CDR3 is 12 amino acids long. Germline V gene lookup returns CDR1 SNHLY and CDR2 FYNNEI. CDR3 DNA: TGTGCCAGCAGCGGGGACAGGGAAAAACTGTTTTTT. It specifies CASSGDREKLFF.

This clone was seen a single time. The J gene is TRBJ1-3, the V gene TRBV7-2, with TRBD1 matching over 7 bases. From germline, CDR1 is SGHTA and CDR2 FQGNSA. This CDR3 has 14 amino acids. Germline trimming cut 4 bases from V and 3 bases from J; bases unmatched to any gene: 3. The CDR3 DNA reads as TGTGCCAGCAGCTGGGGACAGAGTGGAAACACCATATATTTT. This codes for CASSWGQSGNTIYF.

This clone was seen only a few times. The CDR3 is CASSHNAGQTGEQYF. As DNA, the CDR3 is TGCGCCAGCAGCCATAATGCGGGACAGACGGGCGAGCAGTACTTC. The chain combines TRBV4-3 with TRBJ2-7; D is possibly TRBD1 (7 bases). Germline CDR1 LGHNA, CDR2 YSLEER. Trimming cost V 3 bases and J 6 bases, with 18 bases left between them. This CDR3 is 15 amino acids long.

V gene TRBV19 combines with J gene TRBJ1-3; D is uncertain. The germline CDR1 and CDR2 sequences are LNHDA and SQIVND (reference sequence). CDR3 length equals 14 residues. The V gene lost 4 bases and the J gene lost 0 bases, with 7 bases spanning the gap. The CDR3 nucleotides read TGTGCCAGTAGTACAGAGATCTCTGGAAACACCATATATTTT. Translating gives CASSTEISGNTIYF.

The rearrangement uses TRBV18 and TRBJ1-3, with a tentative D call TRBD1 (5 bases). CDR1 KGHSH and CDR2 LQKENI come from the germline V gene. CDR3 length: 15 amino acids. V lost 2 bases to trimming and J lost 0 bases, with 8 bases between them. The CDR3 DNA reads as TGTGCCAGCTCACCAGCACAGGACTCTGGAAACACCATATATTTT. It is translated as CASSPAQDSGNTIYF.